These 11 T cell receptor beta chains came from one sample sequenced in a study of blood T cell repertoires in COVID-19. Clones were sequenced by immunoSEQ multiplex PCR, and TCRdb holds only the in-frame ones, with some missing. The table has 240,000 or so clones, around 86% seen once. The material sequenced was peripheral blood. These receptor sequences come from a woman between 70 and 85 years old with active or convalescent COVID-19.

The J gene is TRBJ1-2, the V gene TRBV18, with 7 bases that match TRBD1. Germline CDR1 KGHSH, CDR2 LQKENI. This CDR3 is built from 16 residues. Trimming removed 3 bases from V and 6 bases from J; junction bases left unmatched: 13. CDR3 sequence: CASSPSRQGGSNGYTF. Written as DNA, the CDR3 is TGTGCCAGCTCACCTTCGCGACAGGGTGGGTCTAATGGCTACACCTTC.

The CDR3 here is CASSPGRQPQHF. The CDR3 nucleotides are TGTGCCAGCAGCCCAGGGAGGCAGCCCCAGCATTTT. The chain employs TRBV12-3 or TRBV12-4 and TRBJ1-5, with a weak D call TRBD1 (5 bases). V shed 6 bases and J shed 7 bases, with 10 bases lying between them. CDR3 length: 12 residues.

The chain recombines TRBV19 with TRBJ2-2; 9 bases line up with TRBD1. V lost 10 bases, J lost 7 bases, and 10 bases stayed unmatched. The CDR3 consists of 14 residues. Per germline, CDR1 LNHDA and CDR2 SQIVND (reference sequence). CDR3 bases: TGTGCCACCACGACAGGGGGATTAGACGGGGAGCTGTTTTTT. It encodes CATTTGGLDGELFF.

This clone was detected once. The CDR3 region is CSGRLAGPTGELFF. The CDR3 DNA reads TGCAGCGGAAGACTAGCGGGGCCCACCGGGGAGCTGTTTTTT. The V and J genes are TRBV29-1 and TRBJ2-2, with 11 bases that match TRBD2. Germline loops: CDR1 SQVTM, CDR2 ANQGSEA. CDR3 length: 14 residues. The ends lost 7 bases at V and 4 bases at J; junction bases unmatched: 5.

The chain joins TRBV7-2 to TRBJ1-2, with no clear D. The germline gives CDR1 SGHTA, CDR2 FQGNSA. The CDR3 totals 14 residues. Trimming took 7 bases from V and 2 from J, leaving 14 bases between them. CDR3 sequence reads: CASTLTTHNYGYTF. CDR3 sequence (DNA): TGTGCCAGCACCCTAACGACACACAACTATGGCTACACCTTC.

The rearrangement joins TRBV7-9 to TRBJ2-5, with a tentative D call TRBD1 (6 bases). Trimming pared 6 bases from V and 2 bases from J, leaving 19 bases between. The CDR3 runs to 16 residues. The V gene's germline CDR1 is SEHNR and CDR2 FQNEAQ (reference sequence). CDR3 DNA sequence: TGTGCCAGCAGTCACACCAGAGGGGGTGTACAAGAGACCCAGTACTTC. This translates into CASSHTRGGVQETQYF.

Turning to this clone: The sample holds other DNA sequences that translate to the same CDR3. The gene calls are TRBV5-4 and TRBJ1-5, with D uncertain. The CDR3 consists of 13 residues. CDR1 SGHNT and CDR2 YYREEE come from the germline V gene (reference sequence). Trimming pared 0 bases from V and 7 bases from J, leaving 8 bases between. In DNA form, the CDR3 reads TGTGCCAGCAGCTTGGCGGGGAACCAGCCCCAGCATTTT. Translation gives CASSLAGNQPQHF.

In DNA, the CDR3 is TGTGCCAGCAGTCTCATCGGCTCTGGGGCCAACGTCCTGACTTTC. Amino acids: CASSLIGSGANVLTF. The chain uses TRBV2 and TRBJ2-6; D unclear. The CDR3 runs 15 residues. The V end was cut by 5 bases, the J end by 0 bases, with 8 bases between. Germline V gives CDR1 SNHLY, CDR2 FYNNEI.

This clone was seen a few times. The V call is TRBV12-3 or TRBV12-4, the J call TRBJ1-1; D is perhaps TRBD1 (6 bases). The V and J ends lost 3 bases and 11 bases respectively, with 13 bases between them. The CDR3 runs to 12 residues. CDR3 nucleotides: TGTGCCAGCAGTTTCATCGGACAGTCCGCTTTCTTT. Translated: CASSFIGQSAFF.

V usage is TRBV4-3 and J usage is TRBJ2-7, with 7 bases fitting TRBD1. V dropped 2 bases and J dropped 1; count of bases not matched to a gene: 2. Germline V lookup: CDR1 LGHNA, CDR2 YSLEER. The CDR3 spans 14 residues. Written as DNA, the CDR3 is TGCGCCAGCAGCCAACGACAGGGATCCTACGAGCAGTACTTC. The encoded protein is CASSQRQGSYEQYF.

This chain joins TRBV24-1 and TRBJ2-3; TRBD1 matches 8 bases. V gave up 4 bases and J gave up 4 bases; unmatched junction bases: 6. From germline, CDR1 is KGHDR and CDR2 SFDVKD. The CDR3 is made up of 15 amino acids. The CDR3 coding sequence is TGTGCCACCAGTGAAGGGGGACAGGCGGCAGATACGCAGTATTTT. As protein: CATSEGGQAADTQYF.